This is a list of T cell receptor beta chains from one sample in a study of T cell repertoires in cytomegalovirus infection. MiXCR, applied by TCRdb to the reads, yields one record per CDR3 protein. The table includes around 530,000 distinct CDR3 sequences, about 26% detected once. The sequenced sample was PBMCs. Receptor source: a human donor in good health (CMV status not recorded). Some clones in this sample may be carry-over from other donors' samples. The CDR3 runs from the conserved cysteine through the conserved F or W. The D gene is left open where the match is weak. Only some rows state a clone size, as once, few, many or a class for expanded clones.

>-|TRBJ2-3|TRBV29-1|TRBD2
TGCAGCGTTGATAGCGGGAGGGCTAGCACAGATACGCAGTATTTT
CSVDSGRASTDTQYF
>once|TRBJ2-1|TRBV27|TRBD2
TGTGCCAGCAGAAGGACTAGCGGGAGGGCATTTGAGCAGTTCTTC
CASRRTSGRAFEQFF
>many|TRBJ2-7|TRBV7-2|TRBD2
TGTGCCAGCAGCATACCGGGACTAAGGCCCTACGAGCAGTACTTC
CASSIPGLRPYEQYF
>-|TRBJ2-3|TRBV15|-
TGTGCCACCAGCAGCCGGATAGATACGCAGTATTTT
CATSSRIDTQYF
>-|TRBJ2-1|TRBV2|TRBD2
TGTGCCAGCAGTGAAGCCGGGACTAGCGGGAATAAAGAGCAGTTCTTC
CASSEAGTSGNKEQFF
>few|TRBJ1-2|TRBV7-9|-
TGTGCCAGCAGCTTAGGCTACAAGCCCCTTCGTGTGGGCTACACCTTC
CASSLGYKPLRVGYTF
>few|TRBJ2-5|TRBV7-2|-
TGTGCCAGCAGCTTAGTAGGGGGGAAGGAGACCCAGTACTTC
CASSLVGGKETQYF
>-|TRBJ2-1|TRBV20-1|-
TGCAGTGCTAGAGATTATGGTAGCGGCAATGAGCAGTTCTTC
CSARDYGSGNEQFF
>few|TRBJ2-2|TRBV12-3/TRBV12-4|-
TGTGCCAGCAGTCTCCAAACCGGGGAGCTGTTTTTT
CASSLQTGELFF
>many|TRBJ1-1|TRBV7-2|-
TGTGCCAGCAGGATGGCAATACAGAACTCTGAAGCTTTCTTT
CASRMAIQNSEAFF
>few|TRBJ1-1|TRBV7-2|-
TGTGCCAGCAGCTTCATACAATCATTGGCTTTCTTT
CASSFIQSLAFF
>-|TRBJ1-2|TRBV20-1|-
TGCAGTGTCCTGAAAGGGGAAGACGGCTACACCTTC
CSVLKGEDGYTF
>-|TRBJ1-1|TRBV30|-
TGTGCCTGGAGTGAAAGGGTGCGGGGTTACACTGAAGCTTTCTTT
CAWSERVRGYTEAFF
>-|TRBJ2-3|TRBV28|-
TGTGCCAGCAGTTTACTCGTGTCTAGCACAGATACGCAGTATTTT
CASSLLVSSTDTQYF
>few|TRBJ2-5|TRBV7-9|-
TGTGCCAGCAGCTTAGCGGCCCTTAGCGCTCAAGAGACCCAGTACTTC
CASSLAALSAQETQYF
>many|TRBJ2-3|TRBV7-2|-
TGTGCCAGCAGCTCCTCACTAAATACGCAGTATTTT
CASSSSLNTQYF
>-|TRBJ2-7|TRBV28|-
TGTGCCAGCAGTCAGTCCGGGCTTATCCTCGAGCAGTACTTC
CASSQSGLILEQYF
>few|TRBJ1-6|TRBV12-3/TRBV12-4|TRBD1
TGTGCCAGCAGTCAAGGGACAGGGGGTTCACCCCTCCACTTT
CASSQGTGGSPLHF
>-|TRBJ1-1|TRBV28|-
TGTGCCAGCGCGACGTGGGGGGGACGCTTTAGGAACACTGAAGCTTTCTTT
CASATWGGRFRNTEAFF
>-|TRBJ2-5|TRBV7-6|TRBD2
TGTGCCAGCAGCTTAGAAGCGGGAGTCTCGAATCCGTCCCAGTACTTC
CASSLEAGVSNPSQYF
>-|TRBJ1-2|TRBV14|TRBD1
TGTGCCAGCAGCCCGACAGGGCAACTCTACACCTTC
CASSPTGQLYTF
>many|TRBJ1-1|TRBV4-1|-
TGCGCCAGCAGCCATACCACAGGGCAGAGAAACACTGAAGCTTTCTTT
CASSHTTGQRNTEAFF
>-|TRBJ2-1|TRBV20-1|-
TGCAGTGCTAGAGGAGATAGTGAGCAGTTCTTC
CSARGDSEQFF
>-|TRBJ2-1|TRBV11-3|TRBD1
TGTGCCAGCAGCTTACGCCTCGGGACAGGCCTCAATGAGCAGTTCTTC
CASSLRLGTGLNEQFF
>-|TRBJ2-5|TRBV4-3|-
TGCGCCAGCAGCCAGCCTCCGATCAGGGCACAAGAGACCCAGTACTTC
CASSQPPIRAQETQYF
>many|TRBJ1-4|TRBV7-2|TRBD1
TGTGCCAGCAGCCCCAATCCCCCGGGACAGGGGATTGAAAAACTGTTTTTT
CASSPNPPGQGIEKLFF
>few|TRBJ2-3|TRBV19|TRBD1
TGTGCCAGTAGTATCAACTGGGACAGGGGGAATACGCAGTATTTT
CASSINWDRGNTQYF
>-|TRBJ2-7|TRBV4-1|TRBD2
TGCGCCAGCAGCCAAGACCCTCCGTTAGCGGGAGGGCCCCGCGAGCAGTACTTC
CASSQDPPLAGGPREQYF
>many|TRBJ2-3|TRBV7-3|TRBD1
TGTGCCAGCAGCTTGGGGACAGGGACGAGGGATACGCAGTATTTT
CASSLGTGTRDTQYF
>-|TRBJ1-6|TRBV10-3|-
TGTGCCATCAGGGGTGGTTTGTTGAATTCACCCCTCCACTTT
CAIRGGLLNSPLHF
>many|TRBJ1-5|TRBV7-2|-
TGTGCCAGCAGCTTATTCGCCGCGACTAGCAATCAGCCCCAGCATTTT
CASSLFAATSNQPQHF
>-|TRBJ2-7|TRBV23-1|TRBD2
TGCGCCAGCAGGAGCGGGAGGGCCCTGGGTCGACGTGAGCAGTACTTC
CASRSGRALGRREQYF
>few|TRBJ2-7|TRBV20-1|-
TGCAGTGCTAGAGACTCAACGCTGCTCTACGAGCAGTACTTC
CSARDSTLLYEQYF
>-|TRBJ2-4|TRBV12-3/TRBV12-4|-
TGTGCCAGCAGCTCCGGGGAGGATAGGTTCATTCAGTACTTC
CASSSGEDRFIQYF
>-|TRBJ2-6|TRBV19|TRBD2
TGTGCCAGTAGTATTGAGGCCCTACTAGCGGGGGACTCTGGGGCCAACGTCCTGACTTTC
CASSIEALLAGDSGANVLTF
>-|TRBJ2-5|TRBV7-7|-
TGTGCCAGCAGCCCACAGGGCCCCCAAGAGACCCAGTACTTC
CASSPQGPQETQYF
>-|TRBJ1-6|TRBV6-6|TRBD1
TGTGCCAGCAGTTTGTCCGGGACAGAAAATAATTCACCCCTCCACTTT
CASSLSGTENNSPLHF
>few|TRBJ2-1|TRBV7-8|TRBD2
TGTGCCAGCAGCTCCCCTAGCGGAGCAGTCCACAATGAGCAGTTCTTC
CASSSPSGAVHNEQFF
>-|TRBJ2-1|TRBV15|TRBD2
TGTGCCACCAGCATGCGACTAGCCGGTGAGCAGTTCTTC
CATSMRLAGEQFF
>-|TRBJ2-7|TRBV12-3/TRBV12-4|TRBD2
TGTGCCACGCTACTAGCGGGAGAAGGCGAGCAGTACTTC
CATLLAGEGEQYF
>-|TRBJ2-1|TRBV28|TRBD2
TGTGCCAGCCGCGGGACTAGCGACTACAATGAGCAGTTCTTC
CASRGTSDYNEQFF
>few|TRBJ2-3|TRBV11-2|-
TGTGCCAGCACCAAAACAGGGACAGATACGCAGTATTTT
CASTKTGTDTQYF
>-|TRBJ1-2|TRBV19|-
TGTGCCAGTAGTGCCGAACTACCCCAAAGCGGGCGTCGGAATTATGGCTACACCTTC
CASSAELPQSGRRNYGYTF
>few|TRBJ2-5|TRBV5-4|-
TGTGCCAGCAGCGGTCTCGTCAGGCCCCCGCAAGAGACCCAGTACTTC
CASSGLVRPPQETQYF
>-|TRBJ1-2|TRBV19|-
TGTGCCAGTACCGCGGCGGAGGTCCAGAACTATGGCTACACCTTC
CASTAAEVQNYGYTF